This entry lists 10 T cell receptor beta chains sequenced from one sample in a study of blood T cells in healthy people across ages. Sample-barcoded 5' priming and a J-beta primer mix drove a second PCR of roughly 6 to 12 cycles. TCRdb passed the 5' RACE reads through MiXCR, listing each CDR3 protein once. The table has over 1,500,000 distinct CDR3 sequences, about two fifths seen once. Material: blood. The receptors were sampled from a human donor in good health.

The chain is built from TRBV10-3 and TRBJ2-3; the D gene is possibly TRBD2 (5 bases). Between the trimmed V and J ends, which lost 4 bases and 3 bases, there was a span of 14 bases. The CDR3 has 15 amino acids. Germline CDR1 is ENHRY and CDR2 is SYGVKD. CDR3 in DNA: TGTGCCATCAGTGGGGGTCGGGGTTGGACAGATACGCAGTATTTT. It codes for CAISGGRGWTDTQYF.

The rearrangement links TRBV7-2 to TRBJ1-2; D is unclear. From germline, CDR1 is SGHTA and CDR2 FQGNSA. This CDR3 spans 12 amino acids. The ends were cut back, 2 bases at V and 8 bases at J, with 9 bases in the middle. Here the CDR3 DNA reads TGTGCCAGCAGCTTATTTTTAGGCGGCTACACCTTC. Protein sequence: CASSLFLGGYTF.

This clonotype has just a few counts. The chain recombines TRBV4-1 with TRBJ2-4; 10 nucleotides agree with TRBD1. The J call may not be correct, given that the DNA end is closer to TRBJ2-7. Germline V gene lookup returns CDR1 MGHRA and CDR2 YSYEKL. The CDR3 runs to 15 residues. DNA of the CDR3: TGCGCCAGCAGCCAGGAACGGGACAGGGGTTTCGAGCAGTACTTC. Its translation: CASSQERDRGFEQYF.

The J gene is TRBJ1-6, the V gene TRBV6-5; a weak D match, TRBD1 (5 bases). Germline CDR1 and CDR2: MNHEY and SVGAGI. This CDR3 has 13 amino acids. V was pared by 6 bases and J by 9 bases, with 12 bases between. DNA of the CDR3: TGTGCCAGCAGCAGGGACCATTTTTCACCCCTCCACTTT. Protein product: CASSRDHFSPLHF.

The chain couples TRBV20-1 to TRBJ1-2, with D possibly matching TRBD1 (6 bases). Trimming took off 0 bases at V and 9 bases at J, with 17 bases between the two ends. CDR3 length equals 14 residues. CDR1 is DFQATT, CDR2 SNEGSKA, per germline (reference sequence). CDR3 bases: TGCAGTGCTAGAGATGGTAATCGGCAGGGGCGCTACACCTTC. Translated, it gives CSARDGNRQGRYTF.

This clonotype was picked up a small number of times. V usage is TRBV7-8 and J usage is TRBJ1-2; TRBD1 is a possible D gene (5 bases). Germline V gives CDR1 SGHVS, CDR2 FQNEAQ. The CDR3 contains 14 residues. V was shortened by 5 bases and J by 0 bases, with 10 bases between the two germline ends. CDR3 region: CASSHLQANYGYTF. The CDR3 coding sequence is TGTGCCAGCAGCCATCTACAGGCTAACTATGGCTACACCTTC.

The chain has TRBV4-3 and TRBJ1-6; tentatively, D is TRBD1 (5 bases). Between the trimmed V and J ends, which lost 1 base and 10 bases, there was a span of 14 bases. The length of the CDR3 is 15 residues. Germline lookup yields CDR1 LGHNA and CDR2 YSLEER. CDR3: CASSQVGQGGSPLHF. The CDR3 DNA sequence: TGCGCCAGCAGCCAAGTGGGGCAGGGAGGGTCACCCCTCCACTTT.

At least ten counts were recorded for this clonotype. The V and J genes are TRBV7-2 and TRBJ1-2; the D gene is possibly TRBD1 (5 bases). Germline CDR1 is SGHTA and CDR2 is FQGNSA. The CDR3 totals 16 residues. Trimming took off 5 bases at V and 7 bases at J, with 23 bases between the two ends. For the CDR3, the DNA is TGTGCCAGCAGCCCCCTTCTACTAAGGGGCGGTGGTGGCTACACCTTC. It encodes CASSPLLLRGGGGYTF.

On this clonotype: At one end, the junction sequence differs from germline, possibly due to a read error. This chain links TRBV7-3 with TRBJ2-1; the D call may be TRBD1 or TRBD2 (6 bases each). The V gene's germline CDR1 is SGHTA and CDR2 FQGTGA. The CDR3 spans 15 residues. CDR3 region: CTSSLVGGPYNEQFF. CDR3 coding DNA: TGTACCAGCAGCCTAGTGGGGGGCCCCTACAATGAGCAGTTCTTC. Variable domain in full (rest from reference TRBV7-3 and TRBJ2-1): GAGVSQTPSNKVTEKGKYVELRCDPISGHTALYWYRQSLGQGPEFLIYFQGTGAADDSGLPNDRFFAVRPEGSVSTLKIQRTERGDSAVYLCTSSLVGGPYNEQFFGPGTRLTVL.

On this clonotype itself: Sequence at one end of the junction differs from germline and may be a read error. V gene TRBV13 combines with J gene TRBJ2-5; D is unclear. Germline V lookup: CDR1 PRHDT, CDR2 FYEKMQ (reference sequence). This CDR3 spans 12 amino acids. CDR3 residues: CAGSSPRETQYF. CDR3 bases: TGTGCCGGCAGCTCCCCAAGGGAGACCCAGTACTTC.